The 26 T cell receptor beta chains presented below share a single source sample, sequenced in a study of tissue T cells after allogeneic stem cell transplantation. Generated by immunoSEQ multiplex PCR, the TCRdb table keeps only in-frame clones and is missing some. This sample has fewer than 5,000 clones, with more than 65% found just once. The specimen comprised duodenal tissue, sampled at autopsy. The receptors derive from a female patient aged 18 to 50 with steroid-refractory graft-versus-host disease after an allogeneic stem cell transplant. Some T cells may trace back to the graft donor.

The chain combines TRBV27 with TRBJ2-1, with TRBD1 matching over 12 bases. V shed 3 bases and J 8 bases; nucleotides not matched to a gene: 8. Per the germline V gene, CDR1 is MNHEY and CDR2 is SMNVEV (reference sequence). This CDR3 region has 16 residues. The CDR3 region has the DNA TGTGCCAGCAGTTTTGAGGGACAGGGGGCTTTTGATGAGCAGTTCTTC. Translating it yields CASSFEGQGAFDEQFF.

The chain couples TRBV6-1 to TRBJ2-7; D gene uncertain. Germline V lookup: CDR1 MNHNS, CDR2 SASEGT. V was cut by 3 bases and J by 6 bases, with 18 bases left in between. CDR3 size: 15 residues. CDR3 loop: CASSDDGESRSEQYF. The CDR3 nucleotides read TGTGCCAGCAGTGATGACGGTGAAAGTAGAAGCGAGCAGTACTTC.

This clone is classed as medium-sized. This chain joins TRBV29-1 and TRBJ2-7; no clear D. The germline V and J ends were trimmed by 2 bases and 1 base, with 9 bases remaining between them. This CDR3 contains 13 residues. Germline V gene sequence: CDR1 SQVTM, CDR2 ANQGSEA. The DNA for the CDR3 is TGCAGCGTTGAAAGTGGGATTTCCTACGAGCAGTACTTC. Translated: CSVESGISYEQYF.

This rearrangement joins TRBV15 to TRBJ2-3; the D is unclear. The length of the CDR3 is 13 residues. V shed 0 bases and J shed 4 bases, with 5 bases lying between them. Germline V lookup: CDR1 LNHNV, CDR2 YYDKDF (reference sequence). The CDR3 DNA follows: TGTGCCACCAGCAGAGATCTACCAGATACGCAGTATTTT. The encoded protein is CATSRDLPDTQYF.

The rearrangement uses TRBV7-2 and TRBJ1-5; D remains ambiguous. CDR3 length equals 14 residues. Germline V gives CDR1 SGHTA, CDR2 FQGNSA. The ends were cut back, 1 base at V and 5 bases at J, with 9 bases in the middle. The CDR3 region is CASSLVGGHQPQHF. CDR3 DNA: TGTGCCAGCAGCTTAGTGGGAGGGCATCAGCCCCAGCATTTT.

This clone is deemed medium-sized. The chain uses TRBV15 and TRBJ1-1; D is unclear. There are 13 residues in the CDR3. Germline V lookup: CDR1 LNHNV, CDR2 YYDKDF (reference sequence). V was shortened by 1 base and J by 4 bases, with 7 bases between the two germline ends. The CDR3 loop is CATSRARVTEAFF. The CDR3 coding sequence is TGTGCCACCAGCAGAGCTCGGGTCACTGAAGCTTTCTTT.

This clone was detected once. This rearrangement joins TRBV7-2 to TRBJ1-1; tentative D call: TRBD1 (6 bases). Trimming took 5 bases from V and 3 from J, leaving 13 bases between them. The CDR3 length is 14 residues. Germline CDR1 and CDR2: SGHTA and FQGNSA. CDR3 bases: TGTGCCAGCAGCATTTACAGGGTTCACACTGAAGCTTTCTTT. Translated, it gives CASSIYRVHTEAFF. Using reference TRBV7-2 and TRBJ1-1 for the parts outside the CDR3, the full variable domain is GAGVSQSPSNKVTEKGKDVELRCDPISGHTALYWYRQSLGQGLEFLIYFQGNSAPDKSGLPSDRFSAERTGGSVSTLTIQRTQQEDSAVYLCASSIYRVHTEAFFGQGTRLTVV.

The CDR3 reads CASSSGTRIYEQYF. As DNA, the CDR3 is TGCGCCAGCAGCTCCGGGACTAGGATATACGAGCAGTACTTC. This rearrangement joins TRBV5-1 to TRBJ2-7; 8 nucleotides line up with TRBD2. CDR3 length: 14 residues. Germline CDR1 SGHRS, CDR2 YFSETQ. The V and J ends lost 3 bases and 4 bases, in that order; junction bases with no gene match: 6.

This clone came up once. The V and J genes are TRBV6-5 and TRBJ2-7; 11 bases fit TRBD1. Germline V CDR1 and CDR2: MNHEY, SVGAGI. The CDR3 totals 15 residues. Trimming removed 10 bases from V and 2 bases from J; junction bases left unmatched: 10. The CDR3 DNA sequence: TGTGCCACCCCCGTCGGGACAGGGGGTACCTACGAGCAGTACTTC. It translates to CATPVGTGGTYEQYF.

J is TRBJ2-1 and V is TRBV7-9, with 10 bases that match TRBD2. The germline gives CDR1 SEHNR, CDR2 FQNEAQ (reference sequence). The CDR3 is 12 amino acids. V was clipped by 1 base and J by 15 bases; unmatched bases: 3. CDR3 sequence reads: CASSLGAGGRFF. For the CDR3, the DNA is TGTGCCAGCAGCTTAGGAGCGGGAGGGAGGTTCTTC.

The chain's CDR3 is CASSLKTAGELFF. CDR3 DNA: TGTGCCAGCAGCTTAAAGACCGCCGGGGAGCTGTTTTTT. The chain uses TRBV7-6 and TRBJ2-2, with D hard to call. The V end was cut by 2 bases, the J end by 6 bases, with 7 bases between. The CDR3 covers 13 residues. The germline CDR1 and CDR2 sequences are SGHVS and FNYEAQ.

The chain combines TRBV16 with TRBJ2-7; 9 nucleotides agree with TRBD1. Germline V lookup: CDR1 KGHSY, CDR2 FQNENV. J was trimmed by 3 bases and V by 4 bases; bases with no gene match: 7. The CDR3 consists of 15 residues. The CDR3 nucleotides read TGTGCCAGCAGCCGCGGGACAGGGTTGTTCTACGAGCAGTACTTC. This codes for CASSRGTGLFYEQYF.

The rearrangement joins TRBV5-4 to TRBJ1-1, with D perhaps matching TRBD1 (6 bases). CDR3 size: 15 residues. CDR1 SGHNT and CDR2 YYREEE come from the germline V gene (reference sequence). Trimming left V 2 bases short and J 6 bases short, with 17 bases between. CDR3 amino acids: CASSFSFTGISEAFF. As DNA, the CDR3 is TGTGCCAGCAGCTTCTCGTTTACAGGGATCTCTGAAGCTTTCTTT.

A single count supports this clone. The rearrangement joins TRBV10-3 to TRBJ2-5, with D maybe TRBD1 (5 bases). V lost 3 bases and J lost 9, with 11 bases in between. The CDR3 has 12 amino acids. Germline-derived CDR1 and CDR2 are ENHRY and SYGVKD. The CDR3 sequence is CAISEGVQAQYF. In DNA, the CDR3 is TGTGCCATCAGTGAAGGGGTCCAGGCCCAGTACTTC.

The chain is built from TRBV6-2 or TRBV6-3 and TRBJ1-5, with 9 bases aligning to TRBD1. The CDR3 loop spans 16 amino acids. Germline loops: CDR1 MNHEY, CDR2 SVGEGT. V lost 0 bases to trimming and J lost 4 bases; unmatched junction nucleotides: 4. CDR3 sequence reads: CASSYSGTGFNQPQHF. CDR3 nucleotide sequence: TGTGCCAGCAGTTACTCAGGGACAGGGTTTAATCAGCCCCAGCATTTT.

This clone was counted once. This rearrangement joins TRBV7-2 to TRBJ1-5; D uncertain. The CDR3 spans 16 residues. CDR1 SGHTA and CDR2 FQGNSA come from the germline V gene. The ends were cut back, 2 bases at V and 0 bases at J, with 11 bases in the middle. CDR3 protein: CASSLSKVSSNQPQHF. Written as DNA, the CDR3 is TGTGCCAGCAGCTTAAGTAAGGTGTCTAGCAATCAGCCCCAGCATTTT.

The chain uses TRBV27 and TRBJ1-4; D may be TRBD1 (5 bases). This CDR3 is 11 amino acids long. Trimming left V 8 bases short and J 10 bases short, with 11 bases between. Germline assignment: CDR1 MNHEY and CDR2 SMNVEV (reference sequence). CDR3 DNA: TGTGCCAGCTCCGGGGGGGGAAAACTGTTTTTT. The encoded protein is CASSGGGKLFF.

This clone was counted a few times. The chain links TRBV5-5 to TRBJ1-2; D not resolved. V gave up 4 bases and J gave up 3 bases, with 19 bases separating them. The germline V gene encodes CDR1 SGHKS and CDR2 YYEKEE (reference sequence). This CDR3 has 16 amino acids. For the CDR3, the DNA is TGTGCCAGCAGCAGACCCCGCGACCGCCGTGACTATGGCTACACCTTC. Translation: CASSRPRDRRDYGYTF. The complete variable domain, with remaining parts taken from reference TRBV5-5 and TRBJ1-2, reads DAGVTQSPTHLIKTRGQQVTLRCSPISGHKSVSWYQQVLGQGPQFIFQYYEKEERGRGNFPDRFSARQFPNYSSELNVNALLLGDSALYLCASSRPRDRRDYGYTFGSGTRLTVV.

CDR3 nucleotides: TGTGCCAGCAGCTTTGTGTTAAGGAGGACTGAAGCTTTCTTT. It codes for CASSFVLRRTEAFF. This chain uses TRBV7-3 with TRBJ1-1, with D unresolved. V was pared by 3 bases and J by 5 bases, with 13 bases between. Germline lookup yields CDR1 SGHTA and CDR2 FQGTGA. CDR3 size: 14 residues.

The V gene is TRBV12-3 or TRBV12-4, the J gene TRBJ1-1; unclear D gene. This CDR3 has 12 residues. Trimming shortened V by 2 bases and J by 5 bases, and 6 bases separated the two germline ends. The CDR3 sequence: CASSLLGTEAFF. CDR3 in DNA: TGTGCCAGCAGTTTATTGGGGACTGAAGCTTTCTTT.

This sequence joins TRBV15 and TRBJ2-3; D might be TRBD2 (6 bases). This CDR3 comprises 15 residues. Germline-derived CDR1 and CDR2 are LNHNV and YYDKDF (reference sequence). Trimming took off 1 base at V and 8 bases at J, with 16 bases between the two ends. The chain's CDR3 is CATSRVRDRRGTQYF. In nucleotides, the CDR3 is TGTGCCACCAGCAGAGTGCGGGACCGCCGTGGTACGCAGTATTTT.

This chain uses TRBV7-8 with TRBJ2-4; unclear D gene. V lost 4 bases to trimming and J lost 0 bases, with 10 bases between them. This CDR3 is built from 15 residues. Germline assignment: CDR1 SGHVS and CDR2 FQNEAQ. CDR3: CASSSRRLAKNIQYF. CDR3 sequence (DNA): TGTGCCAGCAGCTCCCGGCGACTAGCCAAAAACATTCAGTACTTC.

The chain has TRBV27 and TRBJ2-1, with D uncertain. The V end was cut by 0 bases, the J end by 12 bases, with 9 bases between. Germline CDR1 is MNHEY and CDR2 is SMNVEV (reference sequence). This CDR3 has 12 residues. The CDR3, as DNA: TGTGCCAGCAGTTTATCCCCCGGGTCGCAGTTCTTC. It is translated as CASSLSPGSQFF.

This clone was counted between two and nine times. This chain joins TRBV28 and TRBJ2-7; D remains ambiguous. Between the trimmed V and J ends, which lost 2 bases and 3 bases, there was a span of 11 bases. Germline CDR1 is MDHEN and CDR2 is SYDVKM. The length of the CDR3 is 14 residues. Here the CDR3 reads CASSLVDKFYEQYF. The CDR3 DNA reads as TGTGCCAGCAGTTTAGTCGACAAATTCTACGAGCAGTACTTC.

This clone has more than one count but fewer than ten. The rearrangement uses TRBV21-1 and TRBJ1-3. TRBV21-1 is classified as a pseudogene. This CDR3 has 16 residues. The CDR3 loop reads CASSKVRGVTVRTIYF. DNA for the CDR3: TGTGCCAGCAGCAAAGTTCGGGGGGTAACTGTAAGGACCATATATTTT.

This clone has only one observation. The CDR3 nucleotides are TGTGCCAGCAGTTTATGGGAGGGGGGAAGTGAAAAACTGTTTTTT. Translated: CASSLWEGGSEKLFF. This chain connects TRBV28 to TRBJ1-4; D might be TRBD1 (6 bases). Germline CDR1 MDHEN, CDR2 SYDVKM. V was cut by 0 bases and J by 7 bases, with 12 bases left in between. This CDR3 region has 15 residues.